Listed here is a single T cell receptor (beta chain). The antigen remains undetermined. Cells designated naive CD8 were CD45RO-negative and were positively selected for CCR7, with terminally differentiated effector memory CD45RA+ cells excluded. The data originate from a study of shared clonotypes between healthy human individuals. Study outcomes and limitations: Sequencing depth was a factor that was expected to affect clonotype sharing among donors. Between a few donors, naive CD4 clonotypes were shared at a level of around 5.1%. In general, naive subsets displayed greater estimated richness than memory subsets did.

The CDR3 has 13 amino acids. V was pared by 1 base and J by 13 bases, with 6 bases of the junction left unmatched. Germline V gene sequence: CDR1 PRHDT, CDR2 FYEKMQ (reference sequence). TCRdb's copy holds only in-frame clones and misses some; the assay was immunoSEQ multiplex PCR. The sample shows around 650,000 clones, 96% of them seen only once. The J gene is TRBJ1-4, the V gene TRBV13; 7 bases line up with TRBD1. The TCR was taken from a woman aged 30 to 39 in good health. The sample taken for sequencing was naive CD8+ T cells sorted from blood. The CDR3 sequence: CASSLAQGLGLFF. The CDR3 nucleotides are TGTGCCAGCAGCTTAGCACAGGGGTTGGGACTGTTTTTT.